This T cell receptor beta chain was observed in a study of T cells in Graves' hyperthyroidism and ophthalmopathy. RNA transcripts gave rise to amplified TCR beta CDR3 regions. The TCR CDR3 first-round RT-PCR relied on the HTBI primer set. TCRdb processed the multiplex PCR reads anew with MiXCR; each CDR3 protein has one entry. The data show over 650,000 distinct CDR3 sequences, about 16% seen once. The CDR3 sequence is 14 residues long. Trimming shortened V by 8 bases and J by 0 bases, and 12 bases separated the two germline ends. CDR1 ENHRY and CDR2 SYGVKD come from the germline V gene. Uncontrolled infection, other autoimmune disease, pregnancy or lactation disqualified patients from enrolment. Clinical symptoms, serum thyroxine and TRAb, thyroid ultrasound and orbital computed tomography were used for the diagnoses. This clonotype showed up many times.

The sample comprised blood. The TCR originated in a man between 18 and 29 years old with Graves' hyperthyroidism. The chain joins TRBV10-3 to TRBJ2-3, with D perhaps matching TRBD1 (6 bases). CDR3: CAIGPGTSTDTQYF. CDR3 bases: TGTGCCATCGGGCCCGGGACAAGCACAGATACGCAGTATTTT.